This TCR beta chain derives from a study of blood T cell repertoires in COVID-19. Measured with immunoSEQ multiplex PCR; TCRdb has only the in-frame clones, and not every one. The data contain about 200,000 clones, 82% of them singletons. Germline-derived CDR1 and CDR2 are SGHAT and FQNNGV. Deletions cut 1 base from V and 4 bases from J, with 11 bases between. The length of the CDR3 is 15 residues. This TCR derives from a middle-aged man who had recovered from COVID-19. Sequencing used PBMCs or T cells enriched from blood (not recorded which). The V gene is TRBV11-2, the J gene TRBJ1-5; weak D call: TRBD1 (6 bases). The CDR3 DNA is TGTGCCAGCAGCTTAGGTTACAGGGAGAATCAGCCCCAGCATTTT. It specifies CASSLGYRENQPQHF.